This TCR beta chain is drawn from a study of blood T cell repertoires in COVID-19. On the study more broadly: The United States, Italy and Spain provided the acute and convalescent COVID-19 samples. PBMCs, B-cell-depleted T cells, or T cells were the source of the cDNA or gDNA that made up the material.

All recovered Cohort 3 donors got two negative PCRs, got clearance, or saw symptom resolution. In the study's own analysis: Estimation of nucleated cell counts relied on the amplification of reference gene primers. Repertoires were generated with immunoSEQ multiplex PCR, while TCRdb's copy carries only in-frame clones and drops some. V and J calls and clone size come straight from that table; D and trimming were deduced from the DNA. The repertoire holds approximately 270,000 clones, with 70% to 90% as singletons. This clone turned up a few times. Germline trimming cut 7 bases from V and 1 base from J; bases unmatched to any gene: 3. The germline gives CDR1 SQVTM, CDR2 ANQGSEA. This CDR3 has 12 amino acids.

The genes are TRBV29-1 and TRBJ2-5; 7 nucleotides match TRBD1. The TCR was taken from a woman aged 50 to 65 who had recovered from COVID-19. The sample consisted of PBMCs or T cells enriched from blood (not recorded which). CDR3 nucleotide sequence: TGCAGCGGTCGACAGGGCCAAGAGACCCAGTACTTC. Its translation is CSGRQGQETQYF. Combining the CDR3 with reference TRBV29-1 and TRBJ2-5 gives the whole variable domain SAVISQKPSRDICQRGTSLTIQCQVDSQVTMMFWYRQQPGQSLTLIATANQGSEATYESGFVIDKFPISRPNLTFSTLTVSNMSPEDSSIYLCSGRQGQETQYFGPGTRLLVL.